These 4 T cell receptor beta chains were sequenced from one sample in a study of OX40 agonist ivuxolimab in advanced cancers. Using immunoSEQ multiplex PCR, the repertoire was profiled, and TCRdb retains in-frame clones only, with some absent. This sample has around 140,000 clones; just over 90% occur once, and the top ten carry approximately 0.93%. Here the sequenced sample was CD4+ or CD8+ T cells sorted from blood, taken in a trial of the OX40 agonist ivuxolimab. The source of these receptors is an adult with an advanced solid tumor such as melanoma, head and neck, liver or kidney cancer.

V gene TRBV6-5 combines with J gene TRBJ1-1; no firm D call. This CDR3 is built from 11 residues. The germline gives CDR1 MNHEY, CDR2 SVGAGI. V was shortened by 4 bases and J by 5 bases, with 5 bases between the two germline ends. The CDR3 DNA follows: TGTGCCAGCAGTTTGGGTACTGAAGCTTTCTTT. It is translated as CASSLGTEAFF.

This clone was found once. The CDR3 sequence is CASSLGLAGSSYEQYF. The CDR3 nucleotides read TGTGCCAGCAGCCTGGGACTAGCGGGATCCTCCTACGAGCAGTACTTC. The rearrangement joins TRBV5-4 to TRBJ2-7; TRBD2 aligns across 13 bases. This CDR3 spans 16 amino acids. The germline V gene encodes CDR1 SGHNT and CDR2 YYREEE (reference sequence). J gave up 0 bases and V 4 bases, and 4 bases lay outside the gene matches.

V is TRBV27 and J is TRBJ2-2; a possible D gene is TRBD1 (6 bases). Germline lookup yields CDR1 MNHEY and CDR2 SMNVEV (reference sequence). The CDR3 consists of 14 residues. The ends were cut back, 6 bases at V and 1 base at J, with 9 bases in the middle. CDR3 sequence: CASRGTMNTGELFF. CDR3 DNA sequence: TGTGCCAGCAGGGGGACAATGAACACCGGGGAGCTGTTTTTT.

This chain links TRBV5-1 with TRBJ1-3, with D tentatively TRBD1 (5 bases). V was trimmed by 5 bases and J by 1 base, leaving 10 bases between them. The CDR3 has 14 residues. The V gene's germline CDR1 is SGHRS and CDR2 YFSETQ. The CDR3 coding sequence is TGCGCCAGCAGGTCAGGGAGTTCTGGAAACACCATATATTTT. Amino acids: CASRSGSSGNTIYF. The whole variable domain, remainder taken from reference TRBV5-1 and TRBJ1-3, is KAGVTQTPRYLIKTRGQQVTLSCSPISGHRSVSWYQQTPGQGLQFLFEYFSETQRNKGNFPGRFSGRQFSNSRSEMNVSTLELGDSALYLCASRSGSSGNTIYFGEGSWLTVV.